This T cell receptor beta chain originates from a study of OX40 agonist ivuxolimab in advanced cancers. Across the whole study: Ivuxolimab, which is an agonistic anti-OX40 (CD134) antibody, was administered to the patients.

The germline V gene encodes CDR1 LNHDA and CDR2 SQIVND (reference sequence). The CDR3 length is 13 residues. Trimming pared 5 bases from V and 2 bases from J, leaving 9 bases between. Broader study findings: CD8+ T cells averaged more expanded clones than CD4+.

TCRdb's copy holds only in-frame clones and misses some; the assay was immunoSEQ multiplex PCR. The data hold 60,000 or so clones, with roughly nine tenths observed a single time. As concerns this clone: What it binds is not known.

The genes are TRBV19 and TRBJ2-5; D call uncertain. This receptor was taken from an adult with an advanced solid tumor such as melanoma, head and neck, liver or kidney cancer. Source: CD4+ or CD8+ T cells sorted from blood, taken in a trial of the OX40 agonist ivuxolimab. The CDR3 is CASSDQQQETQYF. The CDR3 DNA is TGTGCCAGTAGTGATCAGCAACAAGAGACCCAGTACTTC.